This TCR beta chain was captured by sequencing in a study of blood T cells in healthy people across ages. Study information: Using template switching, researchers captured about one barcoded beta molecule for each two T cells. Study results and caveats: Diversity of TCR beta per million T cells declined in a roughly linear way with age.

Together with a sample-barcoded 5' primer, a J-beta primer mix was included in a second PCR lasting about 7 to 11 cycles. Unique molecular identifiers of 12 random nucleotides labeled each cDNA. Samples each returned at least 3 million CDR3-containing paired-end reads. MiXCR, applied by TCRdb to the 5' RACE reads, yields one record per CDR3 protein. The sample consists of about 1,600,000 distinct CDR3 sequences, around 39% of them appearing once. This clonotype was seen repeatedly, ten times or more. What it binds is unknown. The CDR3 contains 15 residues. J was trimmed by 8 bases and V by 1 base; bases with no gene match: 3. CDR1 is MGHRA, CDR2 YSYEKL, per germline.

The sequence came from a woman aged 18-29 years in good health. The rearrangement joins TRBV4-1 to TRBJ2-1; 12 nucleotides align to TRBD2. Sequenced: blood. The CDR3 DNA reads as TGCGCCAGCAGCCAAGGGACTAGCGGGGAATATGAGCAGTTCTTC. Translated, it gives CASSQGTSGEYEQFF.